This T cell receptor (beta chain) was documented in a study of OX40 agonist ivuxolimab in advanced cancers. Study-wide context: Age averaged around 54 years (range about 20 to 80), and about 86% were male. It was permissible to have had prior anti-PD-1, anti-PD-L1 or anti-CTLA-4 therapy, and around 40% had some.

Germline V CDR1 and CDR2: SGHAT, FQNNGV. The CDR3 extends over 10 amino acids. Between the trimmed V and J ends, which lost 4 bases and 9 bases, there was a span of 7 bases. Assay: immunoSEQ multiplex PCR; the TCRdb copy retains only in-frame clones and omits some. Here the sample spans some 150,000 clones, about 93% being singletons. As concerns this clone: The antigen is not known.

Study findings and constraints: Also showing low normalized T-cell clonal expansion were some of the nonresponders.

The source was CD4+ or CD8+ T cells sorted from blood, collected in a trial of the OX40 agonist ivuxolimab. This TCR was recovered from an adult with an advanced solid tumor such as melanoma, head and neck, liver or kidney cancer. The V call is TRBV11-2, the J call TRBJ2-7; D not resolved. CDR3 loop: CASSYGSQYF. CDR3 sequence (DNA): TGTGCCAGCAGCTACGGGTCGCAGTACTTC.